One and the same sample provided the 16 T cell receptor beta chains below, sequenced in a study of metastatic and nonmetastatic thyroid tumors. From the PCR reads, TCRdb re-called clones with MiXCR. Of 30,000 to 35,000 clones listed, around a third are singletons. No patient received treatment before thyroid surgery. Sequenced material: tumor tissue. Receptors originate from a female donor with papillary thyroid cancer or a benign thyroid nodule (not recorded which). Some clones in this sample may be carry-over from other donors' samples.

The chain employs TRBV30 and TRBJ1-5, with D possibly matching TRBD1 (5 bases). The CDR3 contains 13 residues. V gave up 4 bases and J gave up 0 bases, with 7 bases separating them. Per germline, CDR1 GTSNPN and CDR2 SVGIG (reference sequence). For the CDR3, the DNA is TGTGCCTGGACTGGGGCTAGCAATCAGCCCCAGCATTTT. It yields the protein CAWTGASNQPQHF.

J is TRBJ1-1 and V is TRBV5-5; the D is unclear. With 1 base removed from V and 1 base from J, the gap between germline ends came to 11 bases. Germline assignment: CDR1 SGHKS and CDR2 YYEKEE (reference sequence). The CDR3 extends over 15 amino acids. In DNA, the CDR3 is TGTGCCAGCAGCTTGAATCCACGAGGGAACACTGAAGCTTTCTTT. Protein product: CASSLNPRGNTEAFF. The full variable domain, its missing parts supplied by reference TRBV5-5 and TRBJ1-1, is DAGVTQSPTHLIKTRGQQVTLRCSPISGHKSVSWYQQVLGQGPQFIFQYYEKEERGRGNFPDRFSARQFPNYSSELNVNALLLGDSALYLCASSLNPRGNTEAFFGQGTRLTVV.

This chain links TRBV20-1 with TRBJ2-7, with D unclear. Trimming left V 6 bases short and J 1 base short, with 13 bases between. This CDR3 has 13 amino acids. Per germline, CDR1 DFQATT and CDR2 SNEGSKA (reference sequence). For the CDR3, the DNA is TGCAGTGCCAATGGGCTAGGGTCCTACGAGCAGTACTTC. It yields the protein CSANGLGSYEQYF.

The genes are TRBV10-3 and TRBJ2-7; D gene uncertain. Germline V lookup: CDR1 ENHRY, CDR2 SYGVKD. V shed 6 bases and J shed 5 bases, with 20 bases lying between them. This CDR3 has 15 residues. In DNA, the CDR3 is TGTGCCATCAGCGAGGCCCCCCTAACCCGGGACGAGCAGTACTTC. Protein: CAISEAPLTRDEQYF.

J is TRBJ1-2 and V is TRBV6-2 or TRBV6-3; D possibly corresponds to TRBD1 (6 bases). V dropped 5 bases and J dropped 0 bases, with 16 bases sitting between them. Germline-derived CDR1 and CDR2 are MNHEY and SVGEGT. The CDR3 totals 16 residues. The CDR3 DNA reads TGTGCCAGCAGTCGTTCGCCGGGACAAGCTAACTATGGCTACACCTTC. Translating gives CASSRSPGQANYGYTF.

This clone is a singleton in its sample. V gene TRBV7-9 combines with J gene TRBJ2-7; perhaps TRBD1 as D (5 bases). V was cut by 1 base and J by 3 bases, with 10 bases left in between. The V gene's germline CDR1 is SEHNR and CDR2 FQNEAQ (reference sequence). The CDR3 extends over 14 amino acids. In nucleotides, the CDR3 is TGTGCCAGCAGCTTAGGGCAGGGTGGCTACGAGCAGTACTTC. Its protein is CASSLGQGGYEQYF.

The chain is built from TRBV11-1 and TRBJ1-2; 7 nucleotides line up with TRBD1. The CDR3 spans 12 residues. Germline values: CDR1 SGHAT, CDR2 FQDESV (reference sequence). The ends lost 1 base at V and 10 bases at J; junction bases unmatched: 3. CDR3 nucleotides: TGTGCCAGCAGCTTAGAGGGGGCTGACTACACCTTC. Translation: CASSLEGADYTF. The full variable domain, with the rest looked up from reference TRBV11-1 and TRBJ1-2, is EAEVAQSPRYKITEKSQAVAFWCDPISGHATLYWYRQILGQGPELLVQFQDESVVDDSQLPKDRFSAERLKGVDSTLKIQPAELGDSAMYLCASSLEGADYTFGSGTRLTVV.

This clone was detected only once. CDR3 loop: CASSSTGKGYTF. The DNA of the CDR3 is TGTGCCAGCAGCTCAACAGGGAAGGGCTACACCTTC. The rearrangement links TRBV5-4 to TRBJ1-2; TRBD1 is a possible D gene (6 bases). Trimming removed 3 bases at V and 8 bases at J, with 11 bases between. The V gene's germline CDR1 is SGHNT and CDR2 YYREEE (reference sequence). The length of the CDR3 is 12 residues.

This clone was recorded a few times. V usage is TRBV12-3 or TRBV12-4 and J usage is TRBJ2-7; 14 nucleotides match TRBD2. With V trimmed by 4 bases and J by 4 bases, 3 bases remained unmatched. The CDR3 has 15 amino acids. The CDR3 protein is CASSSRTSGRYEQYF. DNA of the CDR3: TGTGCCAGCAGTTCCCGGACTAGCGGGAGGTACGAGCAGTACTTC.

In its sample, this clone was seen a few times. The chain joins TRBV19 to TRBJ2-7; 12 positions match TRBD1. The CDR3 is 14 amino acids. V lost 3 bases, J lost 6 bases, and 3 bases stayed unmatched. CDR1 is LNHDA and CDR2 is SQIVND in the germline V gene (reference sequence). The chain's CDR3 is CASSMGQGAGEQYF. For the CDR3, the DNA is TGTGCCAGTAGTATGGGACAGGGGGCGGGCGAGCAGTACTTC. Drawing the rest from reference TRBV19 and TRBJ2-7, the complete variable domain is DGGITQSPKYLFRKEGQNVTLSCEQNLNHDAMYWYRQDPGQGLRLIYYSQIVNDFQKGDIAEGYSVSREKKESFPLTVTSAQKNPTAFYLCASSMGQGAGEQYFGPGTRLTVT.

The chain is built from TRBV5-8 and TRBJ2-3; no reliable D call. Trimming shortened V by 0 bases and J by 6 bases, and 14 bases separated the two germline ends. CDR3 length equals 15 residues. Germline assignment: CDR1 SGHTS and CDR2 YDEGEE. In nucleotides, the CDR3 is TGTGCCAGCAGCTTGGGTGGGTCTTACGCCGATACGCAGTATTTT. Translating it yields CASSLGGSYADTQYF. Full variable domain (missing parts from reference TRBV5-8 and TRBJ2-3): EAGVTQSPTHLIKTRGQQATLRCSPISGHTSVYWYQQALGLGLQFLLWYDEGEERNRGNFPPRFSGRQFPNYSSELNVNALELEDSALYLCASSLGGSYADTQYFGPGTRLTVL.

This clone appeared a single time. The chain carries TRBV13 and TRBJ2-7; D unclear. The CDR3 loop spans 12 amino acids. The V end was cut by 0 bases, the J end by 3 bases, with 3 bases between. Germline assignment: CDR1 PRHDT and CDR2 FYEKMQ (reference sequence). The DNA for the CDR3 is TGTGCCAGCAGCTTAGGGGGCTACGAGCAGTACGTC. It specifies CASSLGGYEQYV.

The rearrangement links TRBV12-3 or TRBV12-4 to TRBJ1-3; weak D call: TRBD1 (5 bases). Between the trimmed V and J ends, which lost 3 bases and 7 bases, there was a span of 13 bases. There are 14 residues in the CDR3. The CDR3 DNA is TGTGCCAGCAGTTTCCAGGGCAACATTAACACCATATATTTT. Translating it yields CASSFQGNINTIYF.

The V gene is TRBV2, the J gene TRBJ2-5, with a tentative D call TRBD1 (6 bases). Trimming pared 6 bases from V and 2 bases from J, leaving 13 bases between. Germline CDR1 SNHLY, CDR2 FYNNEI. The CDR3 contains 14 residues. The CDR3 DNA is TGTGCCAGCAGAATCACAGGGTTTCAAGAGACCCAGTACTTC. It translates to CASRITGFQETQYF.

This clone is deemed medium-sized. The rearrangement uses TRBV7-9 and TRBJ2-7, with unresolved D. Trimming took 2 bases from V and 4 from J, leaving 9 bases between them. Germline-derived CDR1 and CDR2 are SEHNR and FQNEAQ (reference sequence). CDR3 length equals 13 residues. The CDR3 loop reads CASSLSSAYEQYF. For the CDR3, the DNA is TGTGCCAGCAGCTTATCGTCAGCGTACGAGCAGTACTTC.

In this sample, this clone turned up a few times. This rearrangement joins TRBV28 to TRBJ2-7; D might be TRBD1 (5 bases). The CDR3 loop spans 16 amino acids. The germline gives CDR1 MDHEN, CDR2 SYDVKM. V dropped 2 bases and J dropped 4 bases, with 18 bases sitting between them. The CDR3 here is CASSLMGQGRPYEQYF. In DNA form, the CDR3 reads TGTGCCAGCAGTTTAATGGGCCAGGGTCGGCCTTACGAGCAGTACTTC. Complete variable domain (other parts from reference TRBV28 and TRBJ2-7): DVKVTQSSRYLVKRTGEKVFLECVQDMDHENMFWYRQDPGLGLRLIYFSYDVKMKEKGDIPEGYSVSREKKERFSLILESASTNQTSMYLCASSLMGQGRPYEQYFGPGTRLTVT.